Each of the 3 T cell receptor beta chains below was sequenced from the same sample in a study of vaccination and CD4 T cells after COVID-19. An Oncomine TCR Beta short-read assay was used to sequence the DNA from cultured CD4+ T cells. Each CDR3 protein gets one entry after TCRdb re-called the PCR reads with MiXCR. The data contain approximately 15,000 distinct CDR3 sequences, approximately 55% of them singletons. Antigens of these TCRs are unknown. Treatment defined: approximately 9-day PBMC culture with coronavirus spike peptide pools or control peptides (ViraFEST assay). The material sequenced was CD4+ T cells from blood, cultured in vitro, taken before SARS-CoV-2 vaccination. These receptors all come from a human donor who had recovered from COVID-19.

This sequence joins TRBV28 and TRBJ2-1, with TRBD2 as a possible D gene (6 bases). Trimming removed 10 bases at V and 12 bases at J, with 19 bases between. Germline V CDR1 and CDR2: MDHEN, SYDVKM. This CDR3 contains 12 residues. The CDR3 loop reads CATKEGRWGQFF. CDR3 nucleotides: TGTGCCACTAAGGAGGGTCGATGGGGGCAGTTCTTC.

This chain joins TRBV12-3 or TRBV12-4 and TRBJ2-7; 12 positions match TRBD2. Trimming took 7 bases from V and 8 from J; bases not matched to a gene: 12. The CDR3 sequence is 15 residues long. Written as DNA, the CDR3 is TGTGCCAGCACCCTGACTAGCGGGAGTCCAAGGCAGCAGTACTTC. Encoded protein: CASTLTSGSPRQQYF.

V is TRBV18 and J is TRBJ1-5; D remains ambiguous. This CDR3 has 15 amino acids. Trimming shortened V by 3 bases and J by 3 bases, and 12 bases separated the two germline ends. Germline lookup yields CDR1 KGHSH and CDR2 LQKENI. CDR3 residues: CASSPEVADNQPQHF. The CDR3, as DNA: TGTGCCAGCTCACCGGAAGTGGCAGACAATCAGCCCCAGCATTTT. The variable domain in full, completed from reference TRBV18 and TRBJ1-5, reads NAGVMQNPRHLVRRRGQEARLRCSPMKGHSHVYWYRQLPEEGLKFMVYLQKENIIDESGMPKERFSAEFPKEGPSILRIQQVVRGDSAAYFCASSPEVADNQPQHFGDGTRLSIL.